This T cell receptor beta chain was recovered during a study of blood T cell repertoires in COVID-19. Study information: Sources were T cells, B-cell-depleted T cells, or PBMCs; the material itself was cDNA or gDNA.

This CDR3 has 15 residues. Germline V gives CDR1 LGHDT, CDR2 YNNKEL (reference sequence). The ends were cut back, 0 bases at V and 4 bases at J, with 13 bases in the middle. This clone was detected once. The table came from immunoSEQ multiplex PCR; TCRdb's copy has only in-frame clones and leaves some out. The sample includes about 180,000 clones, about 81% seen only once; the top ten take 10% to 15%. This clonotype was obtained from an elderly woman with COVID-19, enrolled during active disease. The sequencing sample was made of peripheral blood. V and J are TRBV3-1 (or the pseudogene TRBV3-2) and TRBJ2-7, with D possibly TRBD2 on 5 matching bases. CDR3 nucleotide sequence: TGTGCCAGCAGCCAAGACGCGGGTGTTGAGTACGAGCAGTACTTC. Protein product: CASSQDAGVEYEQYF.